This T cell receptor beta chain is drawn from a study of shared clonotypes between healthy human individuals. Per the germline V gene, CDR1 is SNHLY and CDR2 is FYNNEI. Between the trimmed V and J ends, which lost 4 bases and 5 bases, there was a span of 11 bases. The CDR3 sequence is 14 residues long. Sorted-subset replicate PCR reactions were performed with approximately 0.2 ug DNA, corresponding to tens of thousands of T cell genomes. The method was immunoSEQ multiplex PCR; TCRdb's version includes in-frame clones alone and lacks a portion of them. The sample lists about 680,000 clones; 55% to 85% were seen once. The donors, all of them Caucasian adults, lived in Nashville, Tennessee.

Sequenced sample: memory CD4+ T cells sorted from blood. Subset meaning: CD45RA-negative fraction. The TCR originated in a woman in her 30s in good health. The rearrangement joins TRBV2 to TRBJ2-2; no firm D call. CDR3 in amino acids: CASSVWASTGELFF. The CDR3 DNA is TGTGCCAGCAGTGTTTGGGCGTCTACCGGGGAGCTGTTTTTT.